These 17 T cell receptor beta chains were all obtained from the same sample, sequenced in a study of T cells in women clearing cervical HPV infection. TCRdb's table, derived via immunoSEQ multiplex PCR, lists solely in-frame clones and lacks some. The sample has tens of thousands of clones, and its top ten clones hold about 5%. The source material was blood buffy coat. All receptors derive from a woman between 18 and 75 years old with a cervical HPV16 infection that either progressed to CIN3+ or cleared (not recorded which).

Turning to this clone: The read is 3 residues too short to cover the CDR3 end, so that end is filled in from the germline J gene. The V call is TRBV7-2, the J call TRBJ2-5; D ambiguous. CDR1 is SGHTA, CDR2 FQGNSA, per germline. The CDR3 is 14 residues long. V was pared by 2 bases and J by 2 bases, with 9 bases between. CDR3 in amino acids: CASSLSHRQETQYF. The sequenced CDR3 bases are TGTGCCAGCAGCTTATCCCACAGACAAGAGACC.

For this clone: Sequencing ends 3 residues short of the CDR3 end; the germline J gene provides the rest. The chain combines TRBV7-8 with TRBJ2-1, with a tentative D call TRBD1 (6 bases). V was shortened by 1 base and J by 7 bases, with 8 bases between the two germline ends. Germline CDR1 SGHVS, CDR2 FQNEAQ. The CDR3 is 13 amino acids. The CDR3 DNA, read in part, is TGTGCCAGCAGCTTAGGGACAGCTAATGAG. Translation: CASSLGTANE. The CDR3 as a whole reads CASSLGTANEQFF. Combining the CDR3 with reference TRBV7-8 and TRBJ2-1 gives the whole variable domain GAGVSQSPRYKVAKRGQDVALRCDPISGHVSLFWYQQALGQGPEFLTYFQNEAQLDKSGLPSDRFFAERPEGSVSTLKIQRTQQEDSAVYLCASSLGTANEQFFGPGTRLTVL.

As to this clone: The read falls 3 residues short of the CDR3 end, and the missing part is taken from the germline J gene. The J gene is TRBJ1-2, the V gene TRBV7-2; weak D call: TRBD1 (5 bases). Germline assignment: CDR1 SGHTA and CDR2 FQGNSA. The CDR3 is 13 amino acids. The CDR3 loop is CASSPGLHNDYTF. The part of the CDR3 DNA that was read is TGTGCCAGCAGCCCGGGACTCCACAATGAC.

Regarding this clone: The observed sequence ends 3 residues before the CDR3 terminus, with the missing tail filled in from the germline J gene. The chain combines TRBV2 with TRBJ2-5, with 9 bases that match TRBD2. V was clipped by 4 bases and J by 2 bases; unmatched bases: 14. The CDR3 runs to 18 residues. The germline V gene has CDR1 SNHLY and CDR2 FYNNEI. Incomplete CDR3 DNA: TGTGCCAGCAGTGGTCGCACATCTCTAGCGGGGAATCAAGAGACC. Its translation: CASSGRTSLAGNQET. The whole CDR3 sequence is CASSGRTSLAGNQETQYF.

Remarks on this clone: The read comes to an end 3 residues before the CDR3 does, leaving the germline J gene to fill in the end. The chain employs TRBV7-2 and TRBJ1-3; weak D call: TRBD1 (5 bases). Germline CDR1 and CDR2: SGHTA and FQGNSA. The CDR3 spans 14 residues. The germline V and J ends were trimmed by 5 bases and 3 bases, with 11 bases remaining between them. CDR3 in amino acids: CASSLGGIGNTIYF. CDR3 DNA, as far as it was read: TGTGCCAGCAGCCTCGGGGGGATTGGAAACACC.

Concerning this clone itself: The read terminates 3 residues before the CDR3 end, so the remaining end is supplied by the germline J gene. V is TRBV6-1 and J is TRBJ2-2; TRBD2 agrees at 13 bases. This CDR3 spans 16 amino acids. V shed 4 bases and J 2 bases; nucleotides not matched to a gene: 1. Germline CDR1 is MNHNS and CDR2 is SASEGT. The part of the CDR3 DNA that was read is TGTGCCAGCAGTGGACTAGCGGGGGGAAACACCGGGGAG. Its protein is CASSGLAGGNTGE. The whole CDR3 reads CASSGLAGGNTGELFF.

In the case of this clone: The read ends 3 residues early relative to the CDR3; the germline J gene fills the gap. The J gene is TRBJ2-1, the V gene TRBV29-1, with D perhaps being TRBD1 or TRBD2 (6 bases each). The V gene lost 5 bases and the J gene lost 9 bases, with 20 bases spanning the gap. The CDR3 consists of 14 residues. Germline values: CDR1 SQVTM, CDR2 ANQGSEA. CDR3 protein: CSVRGFSGDFEQFF. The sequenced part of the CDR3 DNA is TGCAGCGTTAGGGGGTTTTCGGGAGATTTTGAG.

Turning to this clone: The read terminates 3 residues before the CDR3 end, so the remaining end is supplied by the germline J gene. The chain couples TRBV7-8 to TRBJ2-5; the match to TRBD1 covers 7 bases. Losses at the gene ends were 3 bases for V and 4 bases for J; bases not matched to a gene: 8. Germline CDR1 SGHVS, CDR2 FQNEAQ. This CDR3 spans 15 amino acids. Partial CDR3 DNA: TGTGCCAGCAGCTTGGGGCAGGGGGAGAGAGAGACC. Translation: CASSLGQGERET. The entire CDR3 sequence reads CASSLGQGERETQYF. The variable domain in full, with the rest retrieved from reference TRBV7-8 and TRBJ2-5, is GAGVSQSPRYKVAKRGQDVALRCDPISGHVSLFWYQQALGQGPEFLTYFQNEAQLDKSGLPSDRFFAERPEGSVSTLKIQRTQQEDSAVYLCASSLGQGERETQYFGPGTRLLVL.

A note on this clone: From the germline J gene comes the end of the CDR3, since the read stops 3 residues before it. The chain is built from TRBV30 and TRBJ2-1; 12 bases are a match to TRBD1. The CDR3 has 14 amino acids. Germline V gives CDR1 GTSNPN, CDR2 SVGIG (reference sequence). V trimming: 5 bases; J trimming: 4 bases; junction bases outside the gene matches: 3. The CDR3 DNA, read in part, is TGTGCCTGGGGGGGACAGGGGGCTTACAATGAG. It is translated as CAWGGQGAYNE. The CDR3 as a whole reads CAWGGQGAYNEQFF.

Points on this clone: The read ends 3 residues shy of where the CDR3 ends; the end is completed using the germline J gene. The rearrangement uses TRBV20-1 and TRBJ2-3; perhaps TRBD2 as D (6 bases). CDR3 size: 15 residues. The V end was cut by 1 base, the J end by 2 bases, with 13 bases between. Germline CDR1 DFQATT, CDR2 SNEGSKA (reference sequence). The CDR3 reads CSARARRGLTDTQYF. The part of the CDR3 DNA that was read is TGCAGTGCTAGAGCGAGGCGGGGACTCACAGATACG.

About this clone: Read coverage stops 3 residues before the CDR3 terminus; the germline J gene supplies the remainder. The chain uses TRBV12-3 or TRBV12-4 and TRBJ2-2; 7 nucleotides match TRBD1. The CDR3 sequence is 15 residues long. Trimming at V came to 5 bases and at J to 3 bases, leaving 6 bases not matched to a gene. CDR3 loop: CASSLQGMYTGELFF. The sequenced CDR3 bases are TGTGCCAGCAGTCTACAGGGGATGTACACCGGGGAG.

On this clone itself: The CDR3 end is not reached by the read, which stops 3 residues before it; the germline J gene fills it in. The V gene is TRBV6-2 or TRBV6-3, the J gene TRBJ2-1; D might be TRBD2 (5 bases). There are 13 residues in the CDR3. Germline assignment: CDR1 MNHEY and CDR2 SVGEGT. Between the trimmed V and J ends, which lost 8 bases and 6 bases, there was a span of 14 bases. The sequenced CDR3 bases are TGTGCCAGCCACCGAGGGTCAGGCAATGAG. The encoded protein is CASHRGSGNE. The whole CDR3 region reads CASHRGSGNEQFF.

The CDR3 is CASSIPTGLNYGQYF. Partial CDR3 DNA: TGTGCCAGCAGCATACCGACAGGGTTGAACTATGGT. The V and J genes are TRBV7-9 and TRBJ2-4, with 7 bases identical to TRBD1. Sequencing ends 3 residues short of the CDR3 end; the germline J gene provides the rest. This CDR3 is 15 amino acids long. The germline gives CDR1 SEHNR, CDR2 FQNEAQ (reference sequence).

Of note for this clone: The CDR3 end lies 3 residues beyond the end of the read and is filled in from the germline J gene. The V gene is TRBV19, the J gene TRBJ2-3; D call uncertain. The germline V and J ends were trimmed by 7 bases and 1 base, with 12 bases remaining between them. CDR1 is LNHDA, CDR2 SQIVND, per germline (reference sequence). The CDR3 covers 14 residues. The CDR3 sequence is CASTTASRTDTQYF. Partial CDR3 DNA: TGTGCCAGTACTACTGCATCGCGCACAGATACG.

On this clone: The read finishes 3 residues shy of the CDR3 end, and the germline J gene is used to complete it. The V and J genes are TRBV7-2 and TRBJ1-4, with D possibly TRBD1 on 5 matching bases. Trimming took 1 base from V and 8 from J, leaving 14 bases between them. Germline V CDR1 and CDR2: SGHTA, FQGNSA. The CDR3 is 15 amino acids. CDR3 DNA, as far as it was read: TGTGCCAGCAGCTTAGGAAGTTCCCGGGGGGAAAAA. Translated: CASSLGSSRGEK. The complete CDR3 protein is CASSLGSSRGEKLFF.

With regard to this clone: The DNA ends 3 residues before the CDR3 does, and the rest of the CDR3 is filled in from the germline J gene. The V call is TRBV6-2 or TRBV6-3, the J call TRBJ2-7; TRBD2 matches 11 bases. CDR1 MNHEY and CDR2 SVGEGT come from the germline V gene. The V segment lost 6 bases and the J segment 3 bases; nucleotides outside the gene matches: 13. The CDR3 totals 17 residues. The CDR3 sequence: CASSPTSGNFYVYEQYF. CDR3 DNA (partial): TGTGCCAGCAGCCCGACTAGCGGGAATTTCTACGTCTACGAG.

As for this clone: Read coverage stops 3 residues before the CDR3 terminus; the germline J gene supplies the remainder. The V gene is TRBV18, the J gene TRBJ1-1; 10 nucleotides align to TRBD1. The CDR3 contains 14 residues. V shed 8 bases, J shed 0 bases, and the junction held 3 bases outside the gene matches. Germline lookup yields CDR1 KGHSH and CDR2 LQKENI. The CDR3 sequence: CASGTGAMNTEAFF. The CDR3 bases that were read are TGTGCCAGCGGGACAGGGGCAATGAACACTGAA. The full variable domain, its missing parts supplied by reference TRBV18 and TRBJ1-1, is NAGVMQNPRHLVRRRGQEARLRCSPMKGHSHVYWYRQLPEEGLKFMVYLQKENIIDESGMPKERFSAEFPKEGPSILRIQQVVRGDSAAYFCASGTGAMNTEAFFGQGTRLTVV.